Listed below are T cell receptor beta chains from one sample, sequenced in a study of T cell repertoires in cytomegalovirus infection. Their cognate antigens are unknown. One entry per CDR3 protein results from TCRdb running MiXCR on the reads. Of approximately 990,000 distinct CDR3 sequences in the sample, around 32% were seen once. Sample: cultured CD8+ T cells from PBMCs, taken from culture after CMV antigen stimulation. The receptors come from a human donor in good health (CMV status not recorded). Some clones in this sample may be carry-over from other donors' samples. Both conserved end residues are part of each CDR3. D genes are given only for firm matches. Expanded clones are given a class, and other clones once, few, many or no size at all.

cdr3_aa: CASFTGREVTGELFF
cdr3_nt: TGTGCCAGTTTTACGGGACGGGAAGTAACCGGGGAGCTGTTTTTT
d_call: NA
v_call: TRBV6-1
j_call: TRBJ2-2
clone_size: few

cdr3_aa: CASSEIGGGLSDTQYF
cdr3_nt: TGTGCCAGCAGTGAAATTGGAGGGGGCTTATCAGATACGCAGTATTTT
d_call: NA
v_call: TRBV25-1
j_call: TRBJ2-3
clone_size: NA

cdr3_aa: CASNNRLPYEQYF
cdr3_nt: TGTGCCAGCAACAACAGGCTACCCTACGAGCAGTACTTC
d_call: NA
v_call: TRBV7-3
j_call: TRBJ2-7
clone_size: NA

cdr3_aa: CASSVVAGSTDTQYF
cdr3_nt: TGTGCCAGCAGCGTAGTGGCAGGGAGCACAGATACGCAGTATTTT
d_call: NA
v_call: TRBV9
j_call: TRBJ2-3
clone_size: NA

cdr3_aa: CATDGYSNQPQHF
cdr3_nt: TGTGCCACGGACGGATATAGCAATCAGCCCCAGCATTTT
d_call: NA
v_call: TRBV6-1
j_call: TRBJ1-5
clone_size: NA

cdr3_aa: CASSYDSLVLDTQYF
cdr3_nt: TGTGCCAGCAGTTATGACAGTTTGGTTCTGGATACGCAGTATTTT
d_call: NA
v_call: TRBV6-2/TRBV6-3
j_call: TRBJ2-3
clone_size: few

cdr3_aa: CASSEEGQTNEKLFF
cdr3_nt: TGTGCCAGCAGTGAAGAGGGACAGACTAATGAAAAACTGTTTTTT
d_call: TRBD1
v_call: TRBV2
j_call: TRBJ1-4
clone_size: NA

cdr3_aa: CASSLVLGQGARGYTF
cdr3_nt: TGTGCCAGCAGCTTAGTACTGGGACAGGGGGCGCGTGGCTACACCTTC
d_call: TRBD1
v_call: TRBV7-8
j_call: TRBJ1-2
clone_size: many

cdr3_aa: CASSIGDEAFF
cdr3_nt: TGTGCCAGTAGTATCGGGGATGAGGCTTTCTTT
d_call: NA
v_call: TRBV19
j_call: TRBJ1-1
clone_size: NA

cdr3_aa: CASSSIPVQGQTEAFF
cdr3_nt: TGTGCCAGCAGTTCCATACCCGTACAGGGTCAAACTGAAGCTTTCTTT
d_call: NA
v_call: TRBV6-8
j_call: TRBJ1-1
clone_size: NA

cdr3_aa: CASSLGWTGAGETQYF
cdr3_nt: TGTGCCAGCAGCTTAGGGTGGACAGGGGCGGGAGAGACCCAGTACTTC
d_call: TRBD1
v_call: TRBV7-2
j_call: TRBJ2-5
clone_size: many

cdr3_aa: CASSLVGTENEKLFF
cdr3_nt: TGTGCCAGCAGCTTAGTCGGGACAGAAAATGAAAAACTGTTTTTT
d_call: TRBD1
v_call: TRBV7-9
j_call: TRBJ1-4
clone_size: NA

cdr3_aa: CASSLGSFEVSDNQPQHF
cdr3_nt: TGTGCCAGCAGCTTAGGGTCGTTCGAGGTTTCGGACAATCAGCCCCAGCATTTT
d_call: NA
v_call: TRBV7-9
j_call: TRBJ1-5
clone_size: few

cdr3_aa: CASSGPGAVIAKNIQYF
cdr3_nt: TGTGCCAGCAGTGGACCTGGGGCGGTGATAGCCAAAAACATTCAGTACTTC
d_call: NA
v_call: TRBV6-1
j_call: TRBJ2-4
clone_size: few

cdr3_aa: CSARNYGYTF
cdr3_nt: TGCAGTGCTAGGAACTATGGCTACACCTTC
d_call: NA
v_call: TRBV20-1
j_call: TRBJ1-2
clone_size: many

cdr3_aa: CASSTRLPHQGAGTGELFF
cdr3_nt: TGTGCCAGCAGCACAAGATTACCTCACCAGGGGGCTGGCACCGGGGAGCTGTTTTTT
d_call: TRBD1
v_call: TRBV7-4
j_call: TRBJ2-2
clone_size: few

cdr3_aa: CASSDGQEATEAFF
cdr3_nt: TGTGCCAGCAGTGATGGACAGGAGGCCACTGAAGCTTTCTTT
d_call: TRBD1
v_call: TRBV27
j_call: TRBJ1-1
clone_size: NA

cdr3_aa: CASSQGLGKSNEQFF
cdr3_nt: TGCGCCAGCAGCCAGGGTCTGGGTAAATCCAATGAGCAGTTCTTC
d_call: NA
v_call: TRBV4-1
j_call: TRBJ2-1
clone_size: NA

cdr3_aa: CASSVGLAGVGETQYF
cdr3_nt: TGTGCCAGCAGTGTGGGGCTAGCGGGGGTCGGGGAGACCCAGTACTTC
d_call: TRBD2
v_call: TRBV7-2
j_call: TRBJ2-5
clone_size: many

cdr3_aa: CASSIGEGRSGYGYTF
cdr3_nt: TGTGCCAGTAGTATAGGAGAAGGACGGAGTGGCTATGGCTACACCTTC
d_call: NA
v_call: TRBV19
j_call: TRBJ1-2
clone_size: NA

cdr3_aa: CASSPVGGPFLSEAFF
cdr3_nt: TGTGCCAGCAGCCCGGTGGGGGGGCCCTTCTTGTCTGAAGCTTTCTTT
d_call: NA
v_call: TRBV28
j_call: TRBJ1-1
clone_size: NA

cdr3_aa: CASSYRGVEQFF
cdr3_nt: TGTGCCAGCAGTTACCGGGGAGTTGAGCAGTTCTTC
d_call: NA
v_call: TRBV6-5
j_call: TRBJ2-1
clone_size: NA

cdr3_aa: CASSLASFDGTYEQYF
cdr3_nt: TGTGCCAGCAGCTTAGCTTCTTTCGACGGTACCTACGAGCAGTACTTC
d_call: NA
v_call: TRBV7-2
j_call: TRBJ2-7
clone_size: many

cdr3_aa: CASSFRGGGEPQHF
cdr3_nt: TGTGCCAGCAGTTTTAGGGGGGGCGGGGAGCCCCAGCATTTT
d_call: NA
v_call: TRBV12-3/TRBV12-4
j_call: TRBJ1-5
clone_size: few

cdr3_aa: CASSLMGGAADTQYF
cdr3_nt: TGTGCCAGCAGCCTTATGGGGGGGGCCGCAGATACGCAGTATTTT
d_call: NA
v_call: TRBV5-4
j_call: TRBJ2-3
clone_size: NA

cdr3_aa: CASSHPPDRGGTEAFF
cdr3_nt: TGCGCCAGCAGCCACCCCCCGGACAGGGGCGGCACTGAAGCTTTCTTT
d_call: TRBD1
v_call: TRBV4-1
j_call: TRBJ1-1
clone_size: few

cdr3_aa: CANSLGSESAYEQYF
cdr3_nt: TGTGCCAACAGCTTAGGTAGCGAATCAGCCTACGAGCAGTACTTC
d_call: NA
v_call: TRBV7-8
j_call: TRBJ2-7
clone_size: NA

cdr3_aa: CASGETRLREEYGYTF
cdr3_nt: TGTGCCAGCGGGGAAACTCGCTTACGAGAAGAGTATGGCTACACCTTC
d_call: NA
v_call: TRBV6-2/TRBV6-3
j_call: TRBJ1-2
clone_size: NA

cdr3_aa: CASRKTGAKNIQYF
cdr3_nt: TGTGCCAGCAGGAAGACCGGGGCCAAAAACATTCAGTACTTC
d_call: NA
v_call: TRBV7-9
j_call: TRBJ2-4
clone_size: NA

cdr3_aa: CASSSQAYNEQFF
cdr3_nt: TGTGCCAGCAGCTCCCAAGCCTACAATGAGCAGTTCTTC
d_call: NA
v_call: TRBV7-6
j_call: TRBJ2-1
clone_size: many

cdr3_aa: CASSYSRDRGWAEGEQFF
cdr3_nt: TGTGCCAGCAGTTACTCGAGGGACAGGGGATGGGCGGAGGGTGAGCAGTTCTTC
d_call: TRBD1
v_call: TRBV6-6
j_call: TRBJ2-1
clone_size: few

cdr3_aa: CASIKRGASDTEAFF
cdr3_nt: TGCGCCAGCATCAAGCGGGGGGCGAGCGACACTGAAGCTTTCTTT
d_call: NA
v_call: TRBV5-1
j_call: TRBJ1-1
clone_size: NA

cdr3_aa: CASSGTHDEQFF
cdr3_nt: TGTGCCAGCAGTGGCACTCATGATGAGCAGTTCTTC
d_call: NA
v_call: TRBV6-1
j_call: TRBJ2-1
clone_size: few

cdr3_aa: CASSPTVSNEQFF
cdr3_nt: TGTGCCAGCAGTCCGACAGTTAGCAATGAGCAGTTCTTC
d_call: NA
v_call: TRBV6-5
j_call: TRBJ2-1
clone_size: NA

cdr3_aa: CASTARGGNTEAFF
cdr3_nt: TGTGCCAGCACCGCTCGGGGGGGGAACACTGAAGCTTTCTTT
d_call: NA
v_call: TRBV7-2
j_call: TRBJ1-1
clone_size: few

cdr3_aa: CANSGTRSPDTQYF
cdr3_nt: TGTGCCAATTCCGGGACCCGGAGCCCAGATACGCAGTATTTT
d_call: NA
v_call: TRBV6-4
j_call: TRBJ2-3
clone_size: NA